Given below is one T cell receptor beta chain in context. Antigen unknown. The data were taken from a study of cytomegalovirus exposure and HLA in healthy donors. General study results and limits: With later analysis, a missense DCLRE1C variant became linked to TCR beta V- and J-gene trimming. Immune exposure information available was restricted to CMV serostatus.

Germline V gene data show CDR1 as LGHNA and CDR2 as YNFKEQ. This CDR3 is 15 amino acids long. After removal of 8 bases from V and 5 bases from J, the junction contained 10 bases not matched to a gene. In the PCR, 60 Vbeta and 13 Jbeta primers were used. Profiled with immunoSEQ multiplex PCR; TCRdb holds only in-frame clones, not every one. Of about 73,000 clones in the sample, roughly 71% were seen once. Unrecorded immune exposures were likely, despite nominal health at sampling. This chain links TRBV4-2 with TRBJ2-5, with 11 bases lining up with TRBD1. The specimen was PBMCs. The clonotype was recovered from a man aged 70 or older in good health and CMV-seronegative. Written as DNA, the CDR3 is TGTGCCAGCCGGCCAATGGGACAGGGGGGGGAGACCCAGTACTTC. Its protein is CASRPMGQGGETQYF.